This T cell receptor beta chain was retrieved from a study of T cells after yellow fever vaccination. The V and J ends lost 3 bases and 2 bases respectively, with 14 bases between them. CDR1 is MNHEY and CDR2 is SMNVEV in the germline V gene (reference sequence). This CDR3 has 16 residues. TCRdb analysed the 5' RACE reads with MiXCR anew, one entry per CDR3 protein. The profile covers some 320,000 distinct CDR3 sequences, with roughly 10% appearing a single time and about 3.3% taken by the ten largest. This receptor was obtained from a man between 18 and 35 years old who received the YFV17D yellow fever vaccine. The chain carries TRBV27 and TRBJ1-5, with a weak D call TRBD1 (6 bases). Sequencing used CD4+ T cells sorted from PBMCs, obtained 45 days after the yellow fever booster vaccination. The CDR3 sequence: CASSFGQGSGNQPQHF. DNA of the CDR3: TGTGCCAGCAGTTTCGGGCAGGGGTCGGGCAATCAGCCCCAGCATTTT.